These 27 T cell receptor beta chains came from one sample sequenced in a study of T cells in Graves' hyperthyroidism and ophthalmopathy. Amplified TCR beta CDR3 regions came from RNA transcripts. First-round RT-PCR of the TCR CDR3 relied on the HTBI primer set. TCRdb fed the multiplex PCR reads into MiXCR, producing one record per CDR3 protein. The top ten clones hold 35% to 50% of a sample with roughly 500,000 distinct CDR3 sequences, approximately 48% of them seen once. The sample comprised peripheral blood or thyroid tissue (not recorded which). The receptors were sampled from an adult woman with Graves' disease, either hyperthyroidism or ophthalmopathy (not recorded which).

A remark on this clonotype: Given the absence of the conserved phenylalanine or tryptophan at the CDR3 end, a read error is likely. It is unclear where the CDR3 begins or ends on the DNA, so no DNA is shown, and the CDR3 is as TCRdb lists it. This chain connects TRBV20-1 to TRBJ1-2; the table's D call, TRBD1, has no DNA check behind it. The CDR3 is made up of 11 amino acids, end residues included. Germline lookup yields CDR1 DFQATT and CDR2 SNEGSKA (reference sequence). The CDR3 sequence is CSARDYVGATY.

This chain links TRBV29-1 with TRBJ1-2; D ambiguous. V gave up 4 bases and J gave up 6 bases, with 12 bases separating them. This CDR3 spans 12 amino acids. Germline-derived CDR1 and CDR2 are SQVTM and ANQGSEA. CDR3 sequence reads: CSVGPPGDGYTF. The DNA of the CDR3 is TGCAGCGTTGGGCCCCCGGGAGATGGCTACACCTTC.

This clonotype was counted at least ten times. The CDR3 protein is CSARSRPGLQPQHF. The CDR3 region has the DNA TGCAGTGCTAGGAGTCGGCCAGGGCTTCAGCCCCAGCATTTT. V gene TRBV20-1 combines with J gene TRBJ1-5, with D perhaps TRBD1 (5 bases). The CDR3 has 14 residues. Germline V gives CDR1 DFQATT, CDR2 SNEGSKA (reference sequence). With 3 bases removed from V and 6 bases from J, the gap between germline ends came to 15 bases.

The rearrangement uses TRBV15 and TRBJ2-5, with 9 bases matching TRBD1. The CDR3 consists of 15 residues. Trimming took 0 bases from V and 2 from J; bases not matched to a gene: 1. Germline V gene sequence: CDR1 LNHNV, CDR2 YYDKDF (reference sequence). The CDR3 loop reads CATSREQGAQETQYF. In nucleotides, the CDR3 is TGTGCCACCAGCAGAGAACAGGGGGCGCAAGAGACCCAGTACTTC.

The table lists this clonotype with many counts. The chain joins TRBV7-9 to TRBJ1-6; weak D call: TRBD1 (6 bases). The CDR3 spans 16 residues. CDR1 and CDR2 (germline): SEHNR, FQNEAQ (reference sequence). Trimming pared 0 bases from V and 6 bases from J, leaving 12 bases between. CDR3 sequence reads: CASSLAEGGRNSPLHF. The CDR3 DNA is TGTGCCAGCAGCTTAGCTGAAGGGGGTCGTAATTCACCCCTCCACTTT.

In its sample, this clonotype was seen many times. In DNA form, the CDR3 reads TGTGCCAGCAGCTCACGAAGGGGGACCCCGGGGGAGCAGTACTTC. It translates to CASSSRRGTPGEQYF. The chain has TRBV7-2 and TRBJ2-7, with a tentative D call TRBD1 (6 bases). This CDR3 is built from 15 residues. Trimming shortened V by 4 bases and J by 7 bases, and 20 bases separated the two germline ends. Germline V gives CDR1 SGHTA, CDR2 FQGNSA.

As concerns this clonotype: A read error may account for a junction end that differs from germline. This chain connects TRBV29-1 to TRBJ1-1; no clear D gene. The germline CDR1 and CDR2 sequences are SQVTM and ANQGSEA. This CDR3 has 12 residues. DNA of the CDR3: TGCAGCGGGCGGACCATGAAGACTGAAGCTTTCTTT. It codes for CSGRTMKTEAFF.

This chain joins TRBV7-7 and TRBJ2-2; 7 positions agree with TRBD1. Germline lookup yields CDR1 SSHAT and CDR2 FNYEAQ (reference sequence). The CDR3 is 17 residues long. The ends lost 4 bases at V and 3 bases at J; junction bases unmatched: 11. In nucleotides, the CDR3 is TGTGCCAGCAGCTCCCGGGGACAGTTGGGCTACACCGGGGAGCTGTTTTTT. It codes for CASSSRGQLGYTGELFF.

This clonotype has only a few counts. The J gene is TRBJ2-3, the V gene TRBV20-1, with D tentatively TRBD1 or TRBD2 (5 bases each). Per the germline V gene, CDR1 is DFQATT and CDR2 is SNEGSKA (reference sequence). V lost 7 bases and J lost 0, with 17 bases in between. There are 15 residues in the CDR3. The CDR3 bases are TGCAGTGTTCAGCCCCGGGGACCTAGCACAGATACGCAGTATTTT. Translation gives CSVQPRGPSTDTQYF.

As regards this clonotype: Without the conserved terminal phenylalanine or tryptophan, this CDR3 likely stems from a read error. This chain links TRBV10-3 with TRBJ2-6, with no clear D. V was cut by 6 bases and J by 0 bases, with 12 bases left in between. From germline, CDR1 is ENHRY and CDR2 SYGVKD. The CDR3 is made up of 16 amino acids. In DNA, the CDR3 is TGTGCCATCAGCCGTGAGAGAGCCTCTGGGGCCAACGTCCTGACTTCC. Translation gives CAISRERASGANVLTS.

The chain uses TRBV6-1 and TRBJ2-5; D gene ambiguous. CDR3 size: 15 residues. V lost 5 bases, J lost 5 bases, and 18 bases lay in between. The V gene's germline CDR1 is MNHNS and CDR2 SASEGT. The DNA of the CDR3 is TGTGCCAGCAGTCCCGAGACCTGGAGAATGGAGACCCAGTACTTC. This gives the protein CASSPETWRMETQYF.

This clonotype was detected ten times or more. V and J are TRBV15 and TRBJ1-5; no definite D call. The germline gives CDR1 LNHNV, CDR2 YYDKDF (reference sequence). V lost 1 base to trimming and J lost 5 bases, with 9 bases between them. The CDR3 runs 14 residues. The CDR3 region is CATSRGLLDQPQHF. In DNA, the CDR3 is TGTGCCACCAGCAGAGGGCTGCTGGATCAGCCCCAGCATTTT.

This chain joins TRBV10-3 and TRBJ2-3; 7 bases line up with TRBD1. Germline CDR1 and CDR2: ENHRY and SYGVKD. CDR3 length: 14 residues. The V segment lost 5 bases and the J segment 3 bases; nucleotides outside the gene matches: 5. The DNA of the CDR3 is TGTGCCATCAGTCCGGGACAGAGAACAGATACGCAGTATTTT. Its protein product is CAISPGQRTDTQYF.

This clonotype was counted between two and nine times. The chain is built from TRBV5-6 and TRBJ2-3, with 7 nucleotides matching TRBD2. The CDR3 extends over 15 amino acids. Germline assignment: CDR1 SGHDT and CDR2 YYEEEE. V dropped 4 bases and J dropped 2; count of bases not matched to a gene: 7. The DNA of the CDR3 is TGTGCCAGCAGCGTGGGAGGGAGGAACACAGATACGCAGTATTTT. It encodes CASSVGGRNTDTQYF.

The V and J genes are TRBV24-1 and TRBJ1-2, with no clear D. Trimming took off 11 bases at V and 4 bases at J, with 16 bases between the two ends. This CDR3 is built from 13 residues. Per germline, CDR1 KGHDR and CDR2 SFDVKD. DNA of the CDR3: TGTGCCAGCAGACTTCTCCAGGTCTATGGCTACACCTTC. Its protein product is CASRLLQVYGYTF.

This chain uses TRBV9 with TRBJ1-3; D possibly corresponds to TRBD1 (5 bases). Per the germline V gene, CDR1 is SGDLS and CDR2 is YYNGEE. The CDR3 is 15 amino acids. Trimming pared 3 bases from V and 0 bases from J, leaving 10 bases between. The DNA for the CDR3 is TGTGCCAGCAGCGAATCAGGGACCTCTGGAAACACCATATATTTT. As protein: CASSESGTSGNTIYF. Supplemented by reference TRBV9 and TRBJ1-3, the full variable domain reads DSGVTQTPKHLITATGQRVTLRCSPRSGDLSVYWYQQSLDQGLQFLIQYYNGEERAKGNILERFSAQQFPDLHSELNLSSLELGDSALYFCASSESGTSGNTIYFGEGSWLTVV.

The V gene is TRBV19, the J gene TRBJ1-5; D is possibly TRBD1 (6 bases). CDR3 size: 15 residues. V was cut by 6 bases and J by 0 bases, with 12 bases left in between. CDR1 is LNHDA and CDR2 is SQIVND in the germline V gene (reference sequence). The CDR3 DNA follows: TGTGCCAGTAGGCTCTACAGGGCTAGCAATCAGCCCCAGCATTTT. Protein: CASRLYRASNQPQHF.

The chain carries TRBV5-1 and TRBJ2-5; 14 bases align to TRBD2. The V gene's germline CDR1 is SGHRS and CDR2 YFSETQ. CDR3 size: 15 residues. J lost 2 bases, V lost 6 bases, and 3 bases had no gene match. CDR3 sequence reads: CASTRLAGGQETQYF. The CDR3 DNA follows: TGCGCCAGCACAAGACTAGCGGGAGGGCAAGAGACCCAGTACTTC.

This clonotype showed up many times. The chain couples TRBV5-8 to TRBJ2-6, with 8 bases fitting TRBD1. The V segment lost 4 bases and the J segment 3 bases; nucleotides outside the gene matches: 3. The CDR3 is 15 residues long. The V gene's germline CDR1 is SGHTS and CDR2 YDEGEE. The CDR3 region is CASSLRGRGANVLTF. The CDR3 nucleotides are TGTGCCAGCAGCCTCAGGGGGCGTGGGGCCAACGTCCTGACTTTC.

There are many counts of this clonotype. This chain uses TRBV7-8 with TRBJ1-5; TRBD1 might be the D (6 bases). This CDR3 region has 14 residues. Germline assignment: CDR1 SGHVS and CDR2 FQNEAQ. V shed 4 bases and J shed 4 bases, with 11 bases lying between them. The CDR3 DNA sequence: TGTGCCAGCAGCTCGGGGGGGGCTAATCAGCCCCAGCATTTT. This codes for CASSSGGANQPQHF.

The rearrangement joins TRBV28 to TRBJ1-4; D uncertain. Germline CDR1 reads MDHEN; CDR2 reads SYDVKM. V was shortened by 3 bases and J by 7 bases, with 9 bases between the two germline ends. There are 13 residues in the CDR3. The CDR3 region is CASSLGWGEKLFF. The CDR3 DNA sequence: TGTGCCAGCAGTTTGGGGTGGGGTGAAAAACTGTTTTTT.

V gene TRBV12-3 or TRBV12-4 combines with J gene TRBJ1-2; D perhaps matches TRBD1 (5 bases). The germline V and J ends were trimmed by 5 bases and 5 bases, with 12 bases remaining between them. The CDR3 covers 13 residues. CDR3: CASSITEGYGYTF. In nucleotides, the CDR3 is TGTGCCAGCAGTATCACCGAGGGGTATGGCTACACCTTC.

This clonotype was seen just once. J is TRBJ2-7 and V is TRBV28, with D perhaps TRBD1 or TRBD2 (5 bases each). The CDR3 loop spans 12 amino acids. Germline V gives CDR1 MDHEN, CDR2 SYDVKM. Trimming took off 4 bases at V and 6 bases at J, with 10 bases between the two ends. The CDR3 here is CASSSLGGEQYF. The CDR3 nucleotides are TGTGCCAGCAGTTCCCTTGGGGGCGAGCAGTACTTC.

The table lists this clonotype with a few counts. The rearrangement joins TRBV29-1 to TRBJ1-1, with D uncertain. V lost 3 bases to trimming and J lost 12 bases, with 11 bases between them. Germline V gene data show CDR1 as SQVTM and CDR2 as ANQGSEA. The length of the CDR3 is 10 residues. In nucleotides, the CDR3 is TGCAGCGTTGATGCAGGTGGATCTTTCTTT. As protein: CSVDAGGSFF.

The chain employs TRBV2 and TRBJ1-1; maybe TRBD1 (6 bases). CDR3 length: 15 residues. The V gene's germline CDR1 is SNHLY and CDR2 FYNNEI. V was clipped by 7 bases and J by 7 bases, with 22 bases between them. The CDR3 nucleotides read TGTGCCAGCACCCCAACGACAGGAGTGTTAGGTGAAGCTTTCTTT. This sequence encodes CASTPTTGVLGEAFF. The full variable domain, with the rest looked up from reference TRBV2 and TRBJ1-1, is EPEVTQTPSHQVTQMGQEVILRCVPISNHLYFYWYRQILGQKVEFLVSFYNNEISEKSEIFDDQFSVERPDGSNFTLKIRSTKLEDSAMYFCASTPTTGVLGEAFFGQGTRLTVV.

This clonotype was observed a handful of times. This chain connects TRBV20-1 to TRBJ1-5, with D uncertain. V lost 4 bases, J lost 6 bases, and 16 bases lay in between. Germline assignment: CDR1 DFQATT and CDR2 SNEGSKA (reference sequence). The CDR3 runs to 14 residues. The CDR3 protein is CSAKVPGTTQPQHF. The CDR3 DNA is TGCAGTGCTAAGGTTCCGGGTACAACTCAGCCCCAGCATTTT.

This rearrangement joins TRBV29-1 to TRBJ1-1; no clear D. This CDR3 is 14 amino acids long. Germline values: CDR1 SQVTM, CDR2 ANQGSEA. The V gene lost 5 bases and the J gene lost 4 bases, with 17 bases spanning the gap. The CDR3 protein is CSVSQRTSGTEAFF. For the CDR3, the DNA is TGCAGCGTTTCTCAAAGGACTTCTGGCACTGAAGCTTTCTTT.